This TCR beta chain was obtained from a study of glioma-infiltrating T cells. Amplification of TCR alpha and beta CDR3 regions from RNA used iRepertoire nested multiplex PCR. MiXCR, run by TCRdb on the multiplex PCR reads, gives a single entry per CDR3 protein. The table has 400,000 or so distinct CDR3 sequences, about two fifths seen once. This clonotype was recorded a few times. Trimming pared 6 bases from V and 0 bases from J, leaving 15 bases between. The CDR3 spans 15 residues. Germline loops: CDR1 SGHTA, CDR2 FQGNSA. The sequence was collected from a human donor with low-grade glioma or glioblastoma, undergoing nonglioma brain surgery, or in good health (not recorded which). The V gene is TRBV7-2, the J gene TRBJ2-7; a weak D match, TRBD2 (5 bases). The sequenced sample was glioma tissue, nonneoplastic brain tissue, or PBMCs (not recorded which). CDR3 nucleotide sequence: TGTGCCAGCAGTCCCGGCGGGCGGACCTCCTACGAGCAGTACTTC. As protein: CASSPGGRTSYEQYF. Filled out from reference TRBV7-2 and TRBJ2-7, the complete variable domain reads GAGVSQSPSNKVTEKGKDVELRCDPISGHTALYWYRQSLGQGLEFLIYFQGNSAPDKSGLPSDRFSAERTGGSVSTLTIQRTQQEDSAVYLCASSPGGRTSYEQYFGPGTRLTVT.